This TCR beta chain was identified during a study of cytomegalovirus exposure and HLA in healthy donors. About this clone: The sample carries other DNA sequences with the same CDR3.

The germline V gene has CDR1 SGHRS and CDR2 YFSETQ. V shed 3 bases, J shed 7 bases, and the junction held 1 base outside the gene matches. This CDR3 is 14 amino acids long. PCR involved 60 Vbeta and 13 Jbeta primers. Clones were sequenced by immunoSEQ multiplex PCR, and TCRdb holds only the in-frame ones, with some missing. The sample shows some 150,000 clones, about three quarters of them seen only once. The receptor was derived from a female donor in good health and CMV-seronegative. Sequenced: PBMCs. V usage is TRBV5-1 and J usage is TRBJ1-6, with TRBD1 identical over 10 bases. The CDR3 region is CASSSGQGNSPLHF. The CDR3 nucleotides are TGCGCCAGCAGCTCGGGACAGGGGAATTCACCCCTCCACTTT.